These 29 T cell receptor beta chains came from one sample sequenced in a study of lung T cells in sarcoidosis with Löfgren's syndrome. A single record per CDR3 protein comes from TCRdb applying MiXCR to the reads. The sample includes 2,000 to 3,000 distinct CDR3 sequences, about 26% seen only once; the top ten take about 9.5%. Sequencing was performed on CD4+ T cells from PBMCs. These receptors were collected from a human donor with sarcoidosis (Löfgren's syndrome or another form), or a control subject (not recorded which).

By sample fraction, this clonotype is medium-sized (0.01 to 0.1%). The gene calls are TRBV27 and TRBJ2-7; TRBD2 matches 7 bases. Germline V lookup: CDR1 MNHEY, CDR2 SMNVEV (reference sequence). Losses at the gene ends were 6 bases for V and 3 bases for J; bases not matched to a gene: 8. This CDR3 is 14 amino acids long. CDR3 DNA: TGTGCCAGCAGCCGAAGCGGGACCCGCTACGAGCAGTACTTC. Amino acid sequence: CASSRSGTRYEQYF.

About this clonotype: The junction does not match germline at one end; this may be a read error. The CDR3 spells CSARYPGSRDEQYF. The CDR3 region has the DNA TGCAGTGCTAGATATCCGGGATCTCGGGACGAGCAGTATTTC. This chain connects TRBV20-1 to TRBJ2-7; possibly TRBD1 or TRBD2 for D (5 bases each). This CDR3 is 14 amino acids long. Germline CDR1 reads DFQATT; CDR2 reads SNEGSKA (reference sequence).

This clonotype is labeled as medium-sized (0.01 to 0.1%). This CDR3 is CASSRRQGGIYEQYF. The CDR3, as DNA: TGTGCCAGCAGTCGCCGACAGGGGGGGATCTACGAGCAGTACTTC. This sequence joins TRBV28 and TRBJ2-7; 9 positions agree with TRBD1. This CDR3 is built from 15 residues. V shed 5 bases, J shed 3 bases, and the junction held 8 bases outside the gene matches. CDR1 is MDHEN and CDR2 is SYDVKM in the germline V gene.

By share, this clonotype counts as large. CDR3 sequence (DNA): TGTGCCAGCAGTCTTCGGCCCTTCGAATCTAGCTCTGGGACCCAGTACTTC. Encoded protein: CASSLRPFESSSGTQYF. The V and J genes are TRBV27 and TRBJ2-5; maybe TRBD2 (5 bases). Germline lookup yields CDR1 MNHEY and CDR2 SMNVEV (reference sequence). With 5 bases removed from V and 7 bases from J, the gap between germline ends came to 26 bases. CDR3 length equals 17 residues.

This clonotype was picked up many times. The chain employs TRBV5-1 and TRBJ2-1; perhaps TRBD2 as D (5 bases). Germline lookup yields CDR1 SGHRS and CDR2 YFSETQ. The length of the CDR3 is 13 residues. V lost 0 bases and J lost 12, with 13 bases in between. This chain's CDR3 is CASSLEGGGGQFF. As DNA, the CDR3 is TGCGCCAGCAGCTTGGAAGGTGGTGGAGGGCAGTTCTTC. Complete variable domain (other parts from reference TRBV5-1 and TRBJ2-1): KAGVTQTPRYLIKTRGQQVTLSCSPISGHRSVSWYQQTPGQGLQFLFEYFSETQRNKGNFPGRFSGRQFSNSRSEMNVSTLELGDSALYLCASSLEGGGGQFFGPGTRLTVL.

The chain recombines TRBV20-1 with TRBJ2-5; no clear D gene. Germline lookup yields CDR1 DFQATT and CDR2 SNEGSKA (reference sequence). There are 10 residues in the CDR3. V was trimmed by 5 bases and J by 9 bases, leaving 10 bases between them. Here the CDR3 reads CSAVKAAQYF. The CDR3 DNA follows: TGCAGTGCTGTGAAGGCGGCCCAGTACTTC.

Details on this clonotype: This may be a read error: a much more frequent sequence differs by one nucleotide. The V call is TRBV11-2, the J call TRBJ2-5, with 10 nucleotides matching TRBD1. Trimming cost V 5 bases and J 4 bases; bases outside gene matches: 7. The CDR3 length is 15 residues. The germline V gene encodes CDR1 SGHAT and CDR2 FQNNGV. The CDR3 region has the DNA TGTGCCAGCAGCAGCGGGACAGGGGCGGGAGAGACCCAGTACTTC. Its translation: CASSSGTGAGETQYF.

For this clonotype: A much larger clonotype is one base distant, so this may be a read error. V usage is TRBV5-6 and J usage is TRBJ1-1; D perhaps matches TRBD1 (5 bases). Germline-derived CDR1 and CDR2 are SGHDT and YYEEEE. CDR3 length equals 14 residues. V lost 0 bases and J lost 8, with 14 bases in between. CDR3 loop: CASSLEGTPEEAFF. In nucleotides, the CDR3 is TGTGCCAGCAGCTTGGAAGGGACTCCGGAAGAAGCTTTCTTT.

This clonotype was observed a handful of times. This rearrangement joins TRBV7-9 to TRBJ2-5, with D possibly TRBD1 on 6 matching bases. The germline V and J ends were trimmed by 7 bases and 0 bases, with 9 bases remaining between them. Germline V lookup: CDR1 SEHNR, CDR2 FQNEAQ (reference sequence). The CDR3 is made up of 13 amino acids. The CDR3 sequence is CASTQGNQETQYF. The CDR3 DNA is TGTGCCAGCACCCAGGGGAACCAAGAGACCCAGTACTTC.

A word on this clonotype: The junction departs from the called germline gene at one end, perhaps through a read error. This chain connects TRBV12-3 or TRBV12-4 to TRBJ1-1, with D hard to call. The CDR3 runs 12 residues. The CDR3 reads CAGSFKKWEAFF. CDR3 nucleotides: TGTGCCGGCAGTTTCAAGAAGTGGGAAGCTTTCTTT.

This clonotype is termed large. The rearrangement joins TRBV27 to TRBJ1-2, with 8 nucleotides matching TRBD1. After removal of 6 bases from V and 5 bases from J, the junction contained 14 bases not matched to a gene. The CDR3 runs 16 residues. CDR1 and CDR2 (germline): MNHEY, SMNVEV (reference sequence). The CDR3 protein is CASSPKILTGEYGYTF. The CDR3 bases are TGTGCCAGCAGCCCCAAGATTCTGACAGGGGAATATGGCTACACCTTC.

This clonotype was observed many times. The CDR3 nucleotides are TGTGCCTCCAGGTTCTCTGGAAACACCATATATTTT. Residues: CASRFSGNTIYF. This chain connects TRBV30 to TRBJ1-3; D gene uncertain. The CDR3 has 12 amino acids. The germline V and J ends were trimmed by 7 bases and 0 bases, with 7 bases remaining between them. Looked up from germline, CDR1 is GTSNPN and CDR2 is SVGIG (reference sequence).

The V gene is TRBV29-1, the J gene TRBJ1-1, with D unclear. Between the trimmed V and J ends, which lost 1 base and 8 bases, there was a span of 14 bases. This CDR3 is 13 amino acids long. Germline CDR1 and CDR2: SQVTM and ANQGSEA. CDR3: CSVEVPLSTEAFF. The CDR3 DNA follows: TGCAGCGTTGAAGTACCGCTGAGCACCGAAGCTTTCTTT.

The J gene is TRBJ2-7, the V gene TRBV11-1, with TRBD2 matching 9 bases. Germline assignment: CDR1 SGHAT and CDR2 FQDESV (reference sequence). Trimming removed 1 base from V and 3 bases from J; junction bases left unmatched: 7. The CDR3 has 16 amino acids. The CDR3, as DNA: TGTGCCAGCAGCTTAGGATCCGCTAGCGGGATCTACGAGCAGTACTTC. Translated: CASSLGSASGIYEQYF.

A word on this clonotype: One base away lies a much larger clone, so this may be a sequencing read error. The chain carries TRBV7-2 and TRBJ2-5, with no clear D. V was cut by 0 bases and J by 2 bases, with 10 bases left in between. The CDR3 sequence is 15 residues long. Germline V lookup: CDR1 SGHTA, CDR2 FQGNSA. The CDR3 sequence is CASSLAGLAQETQYF. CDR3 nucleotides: TGTGCCAGCAGCTTAGCGGGGTTAGCACAAGAGACCCAGTACTTC.

CDR3 region: CASSQEGGTVGTYQPQHF. The CDR3 DNA sequence: TGCGCCAGCAGCCAAGAGGGGGGGACAGTGGGAACCTATCAGCCCCAGCATTTT. V is TRBV4-1 and J is TRBJ1-5, with 7 positions matching TRBD1. The CDR3 consists of 18 residues. Germline V CDR1 and CDR2: MGHRA, YSYEKL. With V trimmed by 0 bases and J by 5 bases, 13 bases remained unmatched.

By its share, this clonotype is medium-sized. This CDR3 is CASSQDPFLEQYF. DNA for the CDR3: TGTGCCAGCAGCCAAGATCCCTTCCTAGAGCAGTACTTC. The chain combines TRBV3-1 with TRBJ2-7, with D uncertain. Between the trimmed V and J ends, which lost 0 bases and 7 bases, there was a span of 10 bases. Germline CDR1 and CDR2: LGHDT and YNNKEL (reference sequence). The CDR3 runs 13 residues.

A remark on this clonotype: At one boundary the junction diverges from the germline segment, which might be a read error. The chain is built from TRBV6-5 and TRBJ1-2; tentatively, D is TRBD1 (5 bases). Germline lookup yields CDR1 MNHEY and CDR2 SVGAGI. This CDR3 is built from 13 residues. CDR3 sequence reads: CASSYGGLYGNTF. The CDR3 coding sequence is TGTGCCAGCAGTTACGGGGGACTCTATGGCAACACCTTC.

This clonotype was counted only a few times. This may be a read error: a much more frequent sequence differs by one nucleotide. In DNA, the CDR3 is TGCGCCAGCAGCCATTTCCATCTGCCGAGATACGAGCAGTACTTC. It is translated as CASSHFHLPRYEQYF. The J gene is TRBJ2-7, the V gene TRBV4-1; D call uncertain. CDR3 length: 15 residues. CDR1 MGHRA and CDR2 YSYEKL come from the germline V gene. V was clipped by 3 bases and J by 4 bases, with 16 bases between them.

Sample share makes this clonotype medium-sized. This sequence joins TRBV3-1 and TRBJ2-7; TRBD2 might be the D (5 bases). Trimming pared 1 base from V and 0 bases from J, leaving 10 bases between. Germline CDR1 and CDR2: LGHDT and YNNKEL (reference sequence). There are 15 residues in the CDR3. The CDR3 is CASSQVSGSSYEQYF. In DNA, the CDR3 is TGTGCCAGCAGCCAAGTAAGCGGTAGCTCCTACGAGCAGTACTTC.

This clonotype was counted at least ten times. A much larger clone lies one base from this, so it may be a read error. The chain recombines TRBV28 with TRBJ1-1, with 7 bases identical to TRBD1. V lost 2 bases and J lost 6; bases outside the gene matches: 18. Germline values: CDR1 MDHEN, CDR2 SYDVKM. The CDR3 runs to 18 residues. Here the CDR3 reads CASSLGPWTGGEGAEAFF. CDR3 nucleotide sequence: TGTGCCAGCAGTTTAGGACCATGGACAGGCGGGGAGGGCGCTGAAGCTTTCTTT.

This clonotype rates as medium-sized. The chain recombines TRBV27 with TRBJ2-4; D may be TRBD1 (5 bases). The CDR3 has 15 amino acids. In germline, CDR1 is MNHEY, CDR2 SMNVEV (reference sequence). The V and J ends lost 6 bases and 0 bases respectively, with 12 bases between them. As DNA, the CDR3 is TGTGCCAGCAGCCCAGACAGAATAGCCAAAAACATTCAGTACTTC. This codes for CASSPDRIAKNIQYF.

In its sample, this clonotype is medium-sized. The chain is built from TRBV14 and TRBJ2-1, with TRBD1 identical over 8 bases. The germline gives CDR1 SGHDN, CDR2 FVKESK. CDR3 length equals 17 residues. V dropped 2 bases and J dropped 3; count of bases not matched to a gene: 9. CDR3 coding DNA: TGTGCCAGCAGCCAACCGCGCCTGGACAGGGACTACAATGAGCAGTTCTTC. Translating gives CASSQPRLDRDYNEQFF.

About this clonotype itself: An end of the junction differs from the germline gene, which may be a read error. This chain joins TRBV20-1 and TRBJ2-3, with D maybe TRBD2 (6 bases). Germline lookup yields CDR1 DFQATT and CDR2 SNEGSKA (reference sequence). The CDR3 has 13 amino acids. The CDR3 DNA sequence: TGCGGTGCTAGGCTGGCGGGAAGAGATACACAGTATTTT. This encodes CGARLAGRDTQYF.

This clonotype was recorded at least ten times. The chain's CDR3 is CSARGSGSGAQYF. The CDR3 DNA reads as TGCAGTGCTAGAGGTTCGGGGTCCGGGGCCCAGTACTTC. The chain employs TRBV20-1 and TRBJ2-5, with D possibly matching TRBD2 (5 bases). Germline V gene data show CDR1 as DFQATT and CDR2 as SNEGSKA (reference sequence). V was shortened by 1 base and J by 9 bases, with 15 bases between the two germline ends. The CDR3 extends over 13 amino acids.

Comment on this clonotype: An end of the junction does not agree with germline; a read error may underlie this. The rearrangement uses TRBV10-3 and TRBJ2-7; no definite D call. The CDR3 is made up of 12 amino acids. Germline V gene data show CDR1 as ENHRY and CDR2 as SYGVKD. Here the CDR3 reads CAISEGYYGQYF. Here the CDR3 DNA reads TGTGCCATCAGTGAGGGGTACTACGGGCAGTATTTC.

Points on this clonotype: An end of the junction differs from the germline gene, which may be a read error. The CDR3 sequence is CSGRTSNNEQFF. CDR3 in DNA: TGCAGCGGGAGGACTAGCAACAACGAGCAGTTCTTC. This chain connects TRBV29-1 to TRBJ2-1; TRBD2 matches at 8 bases. Germline V gene sequence: CDR1 SQVTM, CDR2 ANQGSEA. This CDR3 has 12 amino acids.

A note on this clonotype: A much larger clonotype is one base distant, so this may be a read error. The chain's CDR3 is CSARTGGRGQFF. In DNA form, the CDR3 reads TGCAGTGCGCGGACTGGCGGGAGGGGGCAGTTCTTC. The chain employs TRBV20-1 and TRBJ2-1; 9 bases are shared with TRBD2. Unmatched junction bases numbered 9, after V lost 6 bases and J lost 12 bases. This CDR3 has 12 amino acids. CDR1 is DFQATT, CDR2 SNEGSKA, per germline (reference sequence).

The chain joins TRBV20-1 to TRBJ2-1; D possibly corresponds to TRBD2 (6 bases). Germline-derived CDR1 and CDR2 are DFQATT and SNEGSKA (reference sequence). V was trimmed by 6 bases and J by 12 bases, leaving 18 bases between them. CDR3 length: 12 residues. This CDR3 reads CSARTGGKGQFF. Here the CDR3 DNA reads TGCAGTGCGCGGACTGGCGGGAAGGGGCAGTTCTTC.